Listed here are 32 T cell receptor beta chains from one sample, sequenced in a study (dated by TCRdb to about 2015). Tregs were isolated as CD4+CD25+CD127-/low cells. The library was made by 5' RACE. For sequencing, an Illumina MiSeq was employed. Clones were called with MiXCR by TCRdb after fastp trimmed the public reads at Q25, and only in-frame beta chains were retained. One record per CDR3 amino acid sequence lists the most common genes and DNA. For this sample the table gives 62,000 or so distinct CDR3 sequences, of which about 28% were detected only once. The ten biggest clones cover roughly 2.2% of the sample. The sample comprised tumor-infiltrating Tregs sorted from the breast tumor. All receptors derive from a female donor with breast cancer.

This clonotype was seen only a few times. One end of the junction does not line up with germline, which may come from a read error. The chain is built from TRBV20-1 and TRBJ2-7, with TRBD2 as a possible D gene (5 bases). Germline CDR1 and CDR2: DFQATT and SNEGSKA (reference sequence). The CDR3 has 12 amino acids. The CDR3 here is CSTRSDAYEQYF. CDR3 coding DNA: TGCAGTACTAGGTCAGACGCCTACGAGCAGTACTTC.

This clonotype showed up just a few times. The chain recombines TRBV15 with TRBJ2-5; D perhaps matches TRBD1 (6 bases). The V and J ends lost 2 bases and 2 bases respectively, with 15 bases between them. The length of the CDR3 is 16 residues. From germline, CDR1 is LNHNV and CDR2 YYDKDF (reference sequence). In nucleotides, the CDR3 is TGTGCCACCAGCAGATCCCGACAGGTGCTACAAGAGACCCAGTACTTC. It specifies CATSRSRQVLQETQYF.

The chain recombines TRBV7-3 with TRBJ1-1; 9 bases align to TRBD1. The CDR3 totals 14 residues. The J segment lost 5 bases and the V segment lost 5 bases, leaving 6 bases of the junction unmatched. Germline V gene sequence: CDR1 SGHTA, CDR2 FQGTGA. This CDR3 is CASSPGQGLTEAFF. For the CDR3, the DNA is TGTGCCAGCAGCCCGGGACAGGGTTTAACTGAAGCTTTCTTT.

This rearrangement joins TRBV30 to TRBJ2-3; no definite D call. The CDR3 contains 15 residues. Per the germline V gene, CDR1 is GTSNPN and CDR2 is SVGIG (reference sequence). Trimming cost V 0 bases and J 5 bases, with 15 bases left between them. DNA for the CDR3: TGTGCCTGGAGTGTAGGCCGACCGCCCCTAGATACGCAGTATTTT. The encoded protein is CAWSVGRPPLDTQYF.

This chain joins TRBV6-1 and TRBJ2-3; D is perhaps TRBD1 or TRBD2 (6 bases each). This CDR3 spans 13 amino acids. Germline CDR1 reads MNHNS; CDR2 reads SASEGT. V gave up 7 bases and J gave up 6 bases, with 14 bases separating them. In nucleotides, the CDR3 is TGTGCCAGCACCTCCGGGGGCTGGGATACGCAGTATTTT. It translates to CASTSGGWDTQYF.

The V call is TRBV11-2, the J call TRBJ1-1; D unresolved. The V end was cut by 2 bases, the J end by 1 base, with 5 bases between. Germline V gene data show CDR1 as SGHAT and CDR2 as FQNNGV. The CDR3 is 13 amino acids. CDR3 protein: CASSLKRNTEAFF. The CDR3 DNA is TGTGCCAGCAGCTTAAAGAGGAACACTGAAGCTTTCTTT. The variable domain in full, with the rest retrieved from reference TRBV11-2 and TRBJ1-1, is EAGVAQSPRYKIIEKRQSVAFWCNPISGHATLYWYQQILGQGPKLLIQFQNNGVVDDSQLPKDRFSAERLKGVDSTLKIQPAKLEDSAVYLCASSLKRNTEAFFGQGTRLTVV.

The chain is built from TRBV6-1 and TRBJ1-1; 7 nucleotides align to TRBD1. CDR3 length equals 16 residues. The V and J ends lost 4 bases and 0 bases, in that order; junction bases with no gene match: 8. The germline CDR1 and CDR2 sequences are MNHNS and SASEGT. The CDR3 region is CASSGATGTLNTEAFF. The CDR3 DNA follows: TGTGCCAGCAGTGGAGCGACAGGGACCCTGAACACTGAAGCTTTCTTT.

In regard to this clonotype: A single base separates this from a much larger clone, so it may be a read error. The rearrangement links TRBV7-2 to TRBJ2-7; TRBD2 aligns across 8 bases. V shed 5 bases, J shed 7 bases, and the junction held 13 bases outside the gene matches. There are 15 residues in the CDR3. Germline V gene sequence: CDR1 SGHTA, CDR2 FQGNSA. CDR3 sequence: CASSPSRAGVFEQYF. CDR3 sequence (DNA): TGTGCCAGCAGCCCCTCCCGAGCGGGAGTCTTTGAGCAGTACTTC.

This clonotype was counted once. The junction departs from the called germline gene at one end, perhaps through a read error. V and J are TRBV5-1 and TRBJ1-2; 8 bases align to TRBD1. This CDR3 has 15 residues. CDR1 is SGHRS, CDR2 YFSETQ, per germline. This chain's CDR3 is CASNGGQVTNYGNTF. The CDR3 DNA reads TGCGCCAGCAACGGGGGACAGGTGACTAACTATGGCAACACCTTC.

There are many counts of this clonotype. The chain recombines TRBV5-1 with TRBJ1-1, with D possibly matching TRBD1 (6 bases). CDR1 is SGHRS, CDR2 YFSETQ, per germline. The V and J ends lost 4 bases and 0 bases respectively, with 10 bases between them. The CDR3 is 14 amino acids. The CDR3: CASSQTGMNTEAFF. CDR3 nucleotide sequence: TGCGCCAGCAGCCAGACAGGTATGAACACTGAAGCTTTCTTT.

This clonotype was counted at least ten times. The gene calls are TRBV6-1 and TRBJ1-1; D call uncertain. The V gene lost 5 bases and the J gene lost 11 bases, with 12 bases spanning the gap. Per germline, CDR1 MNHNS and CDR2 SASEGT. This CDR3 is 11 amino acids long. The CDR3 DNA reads TGTGCCAGCAGTAAGAGGGAATTGGCTTTCTTT. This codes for CASSKRELAFF.

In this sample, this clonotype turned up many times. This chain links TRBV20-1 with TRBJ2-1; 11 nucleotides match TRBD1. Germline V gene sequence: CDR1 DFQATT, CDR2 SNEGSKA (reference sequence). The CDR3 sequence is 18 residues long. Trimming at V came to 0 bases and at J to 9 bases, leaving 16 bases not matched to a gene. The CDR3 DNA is TGCAGTGCTAGAGATCGCCAAATGGGACAGGGGGTTAGAAGTGAGCAGTTCTTC. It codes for CSARDRQMGQGVRSEQFF.

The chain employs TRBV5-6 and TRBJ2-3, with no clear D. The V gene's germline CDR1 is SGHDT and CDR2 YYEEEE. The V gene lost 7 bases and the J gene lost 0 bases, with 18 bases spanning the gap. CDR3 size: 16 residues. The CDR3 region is CASGTTERDSTDTQYF. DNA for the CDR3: TGTGCCAGCGGTACTACGGAACGAGATAGCACAGATACGCAGTATTTT.

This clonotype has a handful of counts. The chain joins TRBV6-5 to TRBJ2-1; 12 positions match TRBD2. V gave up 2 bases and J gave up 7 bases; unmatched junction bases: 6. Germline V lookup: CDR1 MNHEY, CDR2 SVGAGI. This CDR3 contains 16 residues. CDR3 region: CASSYLLAGGKNEQFF. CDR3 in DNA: TGTGCCAGCAGTTACCTACTAGCGGGAGGAAAGAATGAGCAGTTCTTC.

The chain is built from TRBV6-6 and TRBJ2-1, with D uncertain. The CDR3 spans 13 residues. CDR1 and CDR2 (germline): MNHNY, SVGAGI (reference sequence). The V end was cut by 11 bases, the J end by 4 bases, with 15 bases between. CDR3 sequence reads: CASAPKGYNEQFF. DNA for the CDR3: TGTGCCTCAGCGCCGAAGGGATACAATGAGCAGTTCTTC.

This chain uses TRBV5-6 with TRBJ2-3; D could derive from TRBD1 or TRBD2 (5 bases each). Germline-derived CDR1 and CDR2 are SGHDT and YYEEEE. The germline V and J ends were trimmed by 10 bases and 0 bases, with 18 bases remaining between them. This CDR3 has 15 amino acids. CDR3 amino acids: CAGELFGASTDTQYF. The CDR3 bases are TGTGCCGGCGAGCTGTTCGGGGCTAGCACAGATACGCAGTATTTT.

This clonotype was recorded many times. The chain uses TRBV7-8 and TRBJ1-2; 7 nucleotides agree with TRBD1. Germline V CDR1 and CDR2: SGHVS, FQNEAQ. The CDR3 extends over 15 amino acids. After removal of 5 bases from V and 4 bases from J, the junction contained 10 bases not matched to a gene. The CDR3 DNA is TGTGCCAGCAGCCCCCGGGACAGTCCGTCCTATGGCTACACCTTC. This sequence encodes CASSPRDSPSYGYTF.

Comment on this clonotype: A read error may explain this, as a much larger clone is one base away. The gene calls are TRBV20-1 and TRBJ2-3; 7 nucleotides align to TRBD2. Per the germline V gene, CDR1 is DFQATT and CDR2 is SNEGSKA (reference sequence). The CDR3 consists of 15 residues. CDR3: CSAPKSSGSTDTRYF. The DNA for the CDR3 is TGCAGTGCTCCGAAATCTAGCGGCAGCACAGATACGCGGTATTTT.

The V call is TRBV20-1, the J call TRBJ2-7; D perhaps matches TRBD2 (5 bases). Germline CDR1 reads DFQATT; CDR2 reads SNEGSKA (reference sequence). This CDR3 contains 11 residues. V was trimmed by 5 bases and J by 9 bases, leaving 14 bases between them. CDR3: CSAPEGLRQYF. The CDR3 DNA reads TGCAGTGCTCCCGAGGGTCTAAGGCAGTACTTC.

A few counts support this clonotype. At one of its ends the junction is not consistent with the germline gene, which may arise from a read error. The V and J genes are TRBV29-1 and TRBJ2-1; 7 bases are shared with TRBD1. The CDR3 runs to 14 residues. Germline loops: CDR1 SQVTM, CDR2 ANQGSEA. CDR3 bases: TGCGGCGTCCGTAGACAGGGTATCTACAATGAGCAGTTCTTC. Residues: CGVRRQGIYNEQFF.

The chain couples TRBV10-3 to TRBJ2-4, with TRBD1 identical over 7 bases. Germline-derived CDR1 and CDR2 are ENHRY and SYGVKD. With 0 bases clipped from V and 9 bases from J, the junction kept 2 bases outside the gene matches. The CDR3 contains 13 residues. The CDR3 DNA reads TGTGCCATCAGTGAGTCTCCAGGGGGCATTCAGTACTTC. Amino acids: CAISESPGGIQYF.

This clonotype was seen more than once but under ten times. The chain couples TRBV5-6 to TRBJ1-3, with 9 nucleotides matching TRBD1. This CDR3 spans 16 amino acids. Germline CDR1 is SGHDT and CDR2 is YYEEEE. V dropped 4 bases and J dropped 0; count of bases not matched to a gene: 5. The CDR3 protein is CASSGDRASSGNTIYF. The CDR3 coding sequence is TGTGCCAGCAGCGGGGACAGGGCGAGCTCTGGAAACACCATATATTTT.

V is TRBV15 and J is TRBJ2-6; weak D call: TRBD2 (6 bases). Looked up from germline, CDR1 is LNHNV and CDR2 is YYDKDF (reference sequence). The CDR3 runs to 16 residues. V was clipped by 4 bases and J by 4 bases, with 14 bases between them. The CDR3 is CATSTRGGSGANVLTF. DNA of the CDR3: TGTGCCACCAGCACCCGCGGAGGGTCCGGGGCCAACGTCCTGACTTTC.

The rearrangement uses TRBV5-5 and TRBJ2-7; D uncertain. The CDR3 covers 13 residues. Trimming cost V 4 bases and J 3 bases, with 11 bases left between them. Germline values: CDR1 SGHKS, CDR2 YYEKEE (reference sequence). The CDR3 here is CASSRPGIYEQYF. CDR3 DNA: TGTGCCAGCAGCCGTCCGGGTATCTACGAGCAGTACTTC. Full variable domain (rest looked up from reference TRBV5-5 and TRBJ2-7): DAGVTQSPTHLIKTRGQQVTLRCSPISGHKSVSWYQQVLGQGPQFIFQYYEKEERGRGNFPDRFSARQFPNYSSELNVNALLLGDSALYLCASSRPGIYEQYFGPGTRLTVT.

The CDR3 protein is CASSTQVIAHSGPDTQYF. Written as DNA, the CDR3 is TGTGCCAGCAGCACGCAAGTGATAGCCCACTCTGGCCCAGATACGCAGTATTTT. The genes are TRBV28 and TRBJ2-3; D gene uncertain. CDR3 length equals 18 residues. V was pared by 6 bases and J by 4 bases, with 26 bases between. Germline loops: CDR1 MDHEN, CDR2 SYDVKM.

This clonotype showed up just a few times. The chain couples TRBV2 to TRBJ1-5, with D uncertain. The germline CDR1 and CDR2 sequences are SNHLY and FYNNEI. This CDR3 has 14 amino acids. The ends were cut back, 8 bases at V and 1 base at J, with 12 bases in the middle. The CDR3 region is CASRPGGSNQPQHF. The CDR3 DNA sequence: TGTGCCAGCCGACCCGGTGGCAGCAATCAGCCCCAGCATTTT.

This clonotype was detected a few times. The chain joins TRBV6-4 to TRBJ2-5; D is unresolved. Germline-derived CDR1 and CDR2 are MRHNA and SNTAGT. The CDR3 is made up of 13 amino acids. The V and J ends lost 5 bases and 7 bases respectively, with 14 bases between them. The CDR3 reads CASSYTPGGTQYF. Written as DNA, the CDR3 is TGTGCCAGCAGTTATACTCCGGGTGGGACCCAGTACTTC.

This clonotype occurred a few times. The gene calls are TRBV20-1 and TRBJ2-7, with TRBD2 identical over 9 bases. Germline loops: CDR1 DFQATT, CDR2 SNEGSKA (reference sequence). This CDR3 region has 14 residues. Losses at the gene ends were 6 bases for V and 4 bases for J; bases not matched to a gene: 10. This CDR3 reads CSAPASGIVYEQYF. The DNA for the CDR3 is TGCAGTGCGCCGGCTAGCGGGATAGTATACGAGCAGTACTTC.

CDR3 sequence (DNA): TGCGCCAGCAGACCCGGACAGGGCAACACTGAAGCTTTCTTT. As protein: CASRPGQGNTEAFF. The V call is TRBV5-1, the J call TRBJ1-1; 8 nucleotides match TRBD1. This CDR3 comprises 14 residues. V shed 5 bases and J 2 bases; nucleotides not matched to a gene: 5. CDR1 is SGHRS, CDR2 YFSETQ, per germline.

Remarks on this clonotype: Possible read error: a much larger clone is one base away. The CDR3 reads CASGGNQPQHF. DNA for the CDR3: TGTGCCAGCGGGGGGAATCAGCCCCAGCATTTT. J is TRBJ1-5 and V is TRBV6-5; D is perhaps TRBD1 (5 bases). This CDR3 contains 11 residues. V lost 8 bases to trimming and J lost 4 bases, with 6 bases between them. CDR1 and CDR2 from the germline V gene are MNHEY and SVGAGI.

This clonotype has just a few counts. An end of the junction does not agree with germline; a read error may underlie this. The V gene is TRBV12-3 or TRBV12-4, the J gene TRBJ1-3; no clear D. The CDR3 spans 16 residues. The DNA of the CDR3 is TGTGCCAGCAGTTTGGCGGGCCGCCTTTTTGGAAACGCCATATATTTT. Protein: CASSLAGRLFGNAIYF.

Here the CDR3 DNA reads TGCAGTGCTAGAGGTCTGGGACTAGCAGGTGGGGAGCAGTTCTTC. Residues: CSARGLGLAGGEQFF. The V call is TRBV20-1, the J call TRBJ2-1; TRBD2 agrees at 9 bases. CDR3 length: 15 amino acids. The J segment lost 10 bases and the V segment lost 1 base, leaving 11 bases of the junction unmatched. Germline V gives CDR1 DFQATT, CDR2 SNEGSKA (reference sequence).